The entry that follows covers one T cell receptor (beta chain) sequence. Its binding antigen is unknown. Base quality data are lacking; no much larger clone is found one base away. Healthy controls were fewer than 40 blood donors whose buffy coats came from the Finnish Red Cross blood service. All TCR-sequenced material derived from peripheral blood: patient blood samples and healthy donor buffy coats. Peripheral blood mononuclear cells were isolated by Ficoll-Hypaque gradient centrifugation. Magnetic purification was used to isolate CD4+ cells from the buffy coats of the healthy controls. Genomic DNA was extracted with the Gentra Puregene Cell and Tissue kit and quantified on a Qubit 2.0 fluorometer. Reading from cysteine to phenylalanine, the CDR3 counts 18 amino acids. The kept DNA is CDR3 alone, 54 bases in frame from the first base. Relative to germline, V is missing 0 bases and J is missing 0 bases, with 8 bases of the junction outside any gene match. The germline V gene sets CDR1 to MGHDK and CDR2 to SYGVNS.

This specimen comes from a study of STAT5B mutations in CD4+ large granular lymphocyte leukemia (dated by TCRdb to about 2022). For context, the study as a whole: Among the healthy controls, the CDR3 'QG' motif was associated with a particular HLA allele. Flow cytometry on FACSCanto II or FACSVerse showed that the purified fractions were more than 95% pure among lymphocytes. TCRbeta repertoires of CD4+ T-cell large granular lymphocyte leukemia patients were compared with those of healthy blood donors.

Here is what the overall study found, with its caveats: TRBV06-family usage was enriched among the top patient clones (8/27) compared with healthy controls (2/35). The data were not HLA-matched, and the higher clonality in CD4+ T-LGLL than in CD8+ T-LGLL could be due to the relatively small sample size. Compared with healthy CD4+ repertoires, CD4-sorted patient repertoires appeared more clonal, and this difference remained even after the putative leukemic clones were removed. The main leukemic clonotypes were found to be private to each patient, although around 25% of the main leukemic clonotypes were detected at low frequency in the non-leukemic repertoires of other patients.

The immunoSEQ assay at survey resolution was used to sequence TCRbeta rearrangements from genomic DNA. Per the original workflow: A lowest detectable productive clonotype frequency of 2.59 x 10-5 was observed in the TCR sequencing data. Only productive TCRbeta rearrangements, defined as complete and in-frame sequences, were included in the analyses. Clonality for each sample was calculated as Simpson clonality in the immunoSEQ Analyzer version 3.0. Clones were binned by frequency as very rare, small, medium, large (1-20%) or hyperexpanded (>20%). Generation probabilities were estimated with OLGA 1.2.3, V-gene circos plots were made with VDJtools, specificities were looked up in VDJdb, and CDR3 motifs were identified with GLIPH. As stored in TCRdb, this immuneACCESS dataset retains in-frame rearrangements with V and J assigned. A fraction of the clones does not appear; measured against another copy, unresolved V genes explain less than half of the discrepancy, and the remainder lacks a known reason. D and trimming come from the DNA, and the V and J calls and clone size come from that table. The table for this sample lists about 40,000 clones; roughly 81% of them were counted only once. The ten largest clones add up to less than 4% of the sample.

The TCR sequence derives from a human donor in good health. Sequenced material: CD4+ T cells from blood buffy coats. The receptor chain draws on TRBV25-1 and TRBJ1-3; the central 7 bases match TRBD1. The sequenced DNA is TGTGCCAGCAGTGAATATCCCGGGACAGCTAGCTCTGGAAACACCATATATTTT. The resulting protein is CASSEYPGTASSGNTIYF.